This T cell receptor (beta chain) was found in a study of blood T cell repertoires in COVID-19. Study-level background: Sites across the United States, Italy and Spain contributed samples from acute and convalescent COVID-19.

The CDR3 totals 13 residues. The germline gives CDR1 WSHSY, CDR2 SAAADI. J lost 4 bases, V lost 6 bases, and 4 bases had no gene match. Profiling relied on immunoSEQ multiplex PCR, and the TCRdb table lists in-frame clones only, not all of them. The sample holds 450,000 or so clones, about 90% seen once. Patients at the Seattle site were enrolled during active infection and followed longitudinally. The sample comprised peripheral blood. The V gene is TRBV10-2, the J gene TRBJ2-7, with 9 bases identical to TRBD1. The clonotype originates from a man aged 18 to 35 with COVID-19, enrolled during active disease. The CDR3: CASRDRGGYEQYF. The CDR3 region has the DNA TGCGCCAGCAGAGACAGGGGGGGATACGAGCAGTACTTC.